Below, 23 T cell receptor beta chains from the same sample are listed, as sequenced in a study of T cell clonality in common variable immunodeficiency (dated by TCRdb to 2015 to 2017). Overall study outcomes, separate from this receptor: CVID TCRbeta sequences were reported to have fewer deletions and N-nucleotide insertions and to lack highly modified clones with 13 or more V deletions.

No antigens are known for them. Library construction relied on the immunoSEQ multiplex PCR assay. TCRdb provides this immuneACCESS table in a form limited to in-frame rearrangements. Some clones are lacking; in checked studies, under half of them reflect an unresolved V gene, and why the rest are absent is not known. The table for this sample lists roughly 33,000 clones, none of them counted only once. In total, the top ten clones hold 5% to 7% of the sample. Sequences were obtained from peripheral blood mononuclear cells. The receptors here all came from a human donor with common variable immunodeficiency.

This clone was seen repeatedly, ten times or more. The CDR3 end is not reached by the read, which stops 3 residues before it; the germline J gene fills it in. V usage is TRBV5-1 and J usage is TRBJ2-2; the D gene is possibly TRBD1 (6 bases). Trimming pared 4 bases from V and 3 bases from J, leaving 13 bases between. Germline loops: CDR1 SGHRS, CDR2 YFSETQ. This CDR3 has 15 amino acids. The CDR3 region is CASSPGTTDTGELFF. CDR3 bases read: TGCGCCAGCAGCCCCGGGACAACAGACACCGGGGAG.

Remarks on this clone: The junction departs from the called germline gene at one end, perhaps through a read error. From the germline J gene comes the end of the CDR3, since the read stops 3 residues before it. The rearrangement uses TRBV7-7 and TRBJ2-5; 10 bases align to TRBD1. The CDR3 runs to 15 residues. CDR1 and CDR2 from the germline V gene are SSHAT and FNYEAQ (reference sequence). Partial CDR3 DNA: TGTGCTAGCAGTTACGGGACAGGGGTGGAGGAGACC. It specifies CASSYGTGVEET. The whole CDR3 is CASSYGTGVEETQYF. The variable domain in full, with the rest retrieved from reference TRBV7-7 and TRBJ2-5, is GAGVSQSPRYKVTKRGQDVTLRCDPISSHATLYWYQQALGQGPEFLTYFNYEAQPDKSGLPSDRFSAERPEGSISTLTIQRTEQRDSAMYRCASSYGTGVEETQYFGPGTRLLVL.

As concerns this clone: The read halts 3 residues ahead of the CDR3 end, with the missing end drawn from the germline J gene. The rearrangement links TRBV19 to TRBJ2-7, with TRBD2 identical over 7 bases. The CDR3 spans 15 residues. CDR1 and CDR2 (germline): LNHDA, SQIVND (reference sequence). V trimming: 3 bases; J trimming: 0 bases; junction bases outside the gene matches: 5. The CDR3 DNA, read in part, is TGTGCCAGTAGTATGGGTCGCGGGAGCTCCTACGAG. It translates to CASSMGRGSSYE. The full CDR3 is CASSMGRGSSYEQYF. The full variable domain, in which reference TRBV19 and TRBJ2-7 provide the parts outside the CDR3, is DGGITQSPKYLFRKEGQNVTLSCEQNLNHDAMYWYRQDPGQGLRLIYYSQIVNDFQKGDIAEGYSVSREKKESFPLTVTSAQKNPTAFYLCASSMGRGSSYEQYFGPGTRLTVT.

Only a few counts were recorded for this clone. The read terminates 3 residues before the CDR3 end, so the remaining end is supplied by the germline J gene. V and J are TRBV4-2 and TRBJ2-7; TRBD2 agrees at 11 bases. The CDR3 has 16 amino acids. CDR1 and CDR2 (germline): LGHNA, YNFKEQ. The ends lost 0 bases at V and 3 bases at J; junction bases unmatched: 4. The CDR3 protein is CASSQDDTSGGYEQYF. The DNA read from the CDR3 is TGTGCCAGCAGCCAAGATGATACTAGCGGGGGCTACGAG.

The table lists this clone with a few counts. The CDR3 goes on 3 residues after the read ends, and that part is filled in from the germline J gene. This rearrangement joins TRBV19 to TRBJ1-6; D unclear. There are 12 residues in the CDR3. CDR1 is LNHDA, CDR2 SQIVND, per germline (reference sequence). The covered CDR3 bases are TGTGCCAGTAGTGAAGCCCTATCTCCC. Residues: CASSEALSP. The full CDR3 is CASSEALSPLHF.

This clone showed up just a few times. The read terminates 3 residues before the CDR3 end, so the remaining end is supplied by the germline J gene. The chain combines TRBV2 with TRBJ1-1, with 7 bases identical to TRBD1. The CDR3 spans 14 residues. After removal of 7 bases from V and 5 bases from J, the junction contained 10 bases not matched to a gene. Germline assignment: CDR1 SNHLY and CDR2 FYNNEI. CDR3 protein: CASTVEGAGTEAFF. The part of the CDR3 DNA that was read is TGTGCCAGCACGGTGGAGGGGGCGGGAACTGAA.

Concerning this clone: The missing CDR3 end, 3 residues past where the read stops, is filled in from the germline J gene. The chain is built from TRBV30 and TRBJ2-2; D is uncertain. This CDR3 region has 14 residues. V shed 3 bases and J shed 0 bases, with 8 bases lying between them. The germline V gene has CDR1 GTSNPN and CDR2 SVGIG (reference sequence). The chain's CDR3 is CAWRSQTNTGELFF. Partial CDR3 DNA: TGTGCCTGGAGATCACAGACGAACACCGGGGAG.

In regard to this clone: The sequenced fragment ends 3 residues before the CDR3 boundary, so the rest is inferred from the germline J gene. The chain is built from TRBV7-8 and TRBJ2-7; 9 nucleotides align to TRBD2. Germline CDR1 is SGHVS and CDR2 is FQNEAQ. The trim removed 1 base at V and 2 bases at J, leaving 0 bases unmatched. The CDR3 loop spans 14 amino acids. CDR3 loop: CASSLGGGAYEQYF. The DNA read from the CDR3 is TGTGCCAGCAGCTTAGGCGGGGGGGCCTACGAG.

This clone was observed a few times. The CDR3 goes on 3 residues after the read ends, and that part is filled in from the germline J gene. The chain links TRBV18 to TRBJ2-3; unclear D gene. The ends were cut back, 2 bases at V and 1 base at J, with 19 bases in the middle. Germline CDR1 reads KGHSH; CDR2 reads LQKENI. CDR3 size: 18 residues. CDR3 DNA, as far as it was read: TGTGCCAGCTCACCAAAGTTCGCGCAGCTCCGGGGCACAGATACG. Its protein product is CASSPKFAQLRGTDT. The complete CDR3 sequence is CASSPKFAQLRGTDTQYF. The full variable domain, rest sourced from reference TRBV18 and TRBJ2-3, is NAGVMQNPRHLVRRRGQEARLRCSPMKGHSHVYWYRQLPEEGLKFMVYLQKENIIDESGMPKERFSAEFPKEGPSILRIQQVVRGDSAAYFCASSPKFAQLRGTDTQYFGPGTRLTVL.

On this clone itself: The CDR3 end falls 3 residues outside the read, so it is completed with the germline J gene. This chain connects TRBV2 to TRBJ1-6; TRBD1 agrees at 8 bases. CDR3 length equals 17 residues. The germline V gene encodes CDR1 SNHLY and CDR2 FYNNEI. The V gene end was trimmed by 6 bases and the J gene end by 7 bases; junction bases not matched to a gene: 14. CDR3: CASRTGQARGKNSPLHF. The sequenced CDR3 bases are TGTGCCAGCAGAACGGGACAGGCGAGGGGAAAGAATTCACCC.

Regarding this clone: The read stops 3 residues short of the end of the CDR3; the missing end is completed from the germline J gene. This rearrangement joins TRBV7-9 to TRBJ2-1; D is perhaps TRBD2 (7 bases). The CDR3 contains 15 residues. Trimming removed 7 bases at V and 3 bases at J, with 16 bases between. Germline CDR1 reads SEHNR; CDR2 reads FQNEAQ (reference sequence). The covered CDR3 bases are TGTGCCAGCATCGCCGGAGGGGGGGGCTACAATGAG. Translation: CASIAGGGGYNE. In full, the CDR3 is CASIAGGGGYNEQFF.

This clone was detected a few times. The read ends 3 residues shy of where the CDR3 ends; the end is completed using the germline J gene. The chain is built from TRBV7-9 and TRBJ1-1; 8 nucleotides match TRBD1. The ends lost 8 bases at V and 7 bases at J; junction bases unmatched: 9. CDR3 size: 13 residues. The germline V gene has CDR1 SEHNR and CDR2 FQNEAQ (reference sequence). CDR3 protein: CASGPPQGDEAFF. CDR3 DNA, as far as it was read: TGTGCCAGCGGCCCGCCACAGGGGGATGAA.

This clone was seen ten or more times. With the read ending 3 residues before the CDR3 end, the germline J gene is used to fill in that end. The chain links TRBV7-9 to TRBJ2-2; 7 nucleotides line up with TRBD1. Germline CDR1 reads SEHNR; CDR2 reads FQNEAQ (reference sequence). This CDR3 has 13 amino acids. V was pared by 5 bases and J by 7 bases, with 4 bases of the junction left unmatched. CDR3 loop: CASSRDSNGELFF. CDR3 DNA, as far as it was read: TGTGCCAGCAGCCGGGACAGCAACGGGGAG.

The table lists this clone with many counts. The DNA ends 3 residues before the CDR3 does, and the rest of the CDR3 is filled in from the germline J gene. This chain uses TRBV18 with TRBJ2-3, with D tentatively TRBD2 (7 bases). CDR1 and CDR2 (germline): KGHSH, LQKENI. V lost 6 bases and J 0 bases, leaving 25 bases between the germline ends. CDR3 length: 19 residues. The CDR3 is CASSPGGAGTPLSTDTQYF. Partial CDR3 DNA: TGTGCCAGCTCTCCCGGAGGAGCGGGGACACCCCTCAGCACAGATACG.

This clone was counted ten times or more. The read falls 3 residues short of the CDR3 end, and the missing part is taken from the germline J gene. V usage is TRBV18 and J usage is TRBJ1-1; no clear D. Germline values: CDR1 KGHSH, CDR2 LQKENI. The CDR3 sequence is 16 residues long. Trimming left V 2 bases short and J 4 bases short, with 17 bases between. Partial CDR3 DNA: TGTGCCAGCTCACCATTTGAACCGAGGTTGGTCACTGAA. Its protein is CASSPFEPRLVTE. The complete CDR3 reads CASSPFEPRLVTEAFF.

The sample holds a few counts of this clone. The CDR3 is cut off 3 residues early in the read; its end comes from the germline J gene. The gene calls are TRBV2 and TRBJ2-1; D gene uncertain. Trimming pared 8 bases from V and 2 bases from J, leaving 13 bases between. Germline CDR1 reads SNHLY; CDR2 reads FYNNEI. This CDR3 has 14 residues. This CDR3 reads CASLDLPAYNEQFF. The covered CDR3 bases are TGTGCCAGCCTTGACTTGCCAGCCTACAATGAG.

Only a few counts were recorded for this clone. The CDR3 end lies 3 residues beyond the end of the read and is filled in from the germline J gene. The V and J genes are TRBV6-2 or TRBV6-3 and TRBJ1-1; D is possibly TRBD1 (5 bases). V lost 0 bases, J lost 6 bases, and 11 bases lay in between. The CDR3 sequence is 14 residues long. Germline CDR1 reads MNHEY; CDR2 reads SVGEGT. The CDR3 spells CASSYSLGGSEAFF. CDR3 bases read: TGTGCCAGCAGTTACTCGTTGGGGGGTTCTGAA.

This clone has at least ten counts. Coverage ceases 3 residues before the CDR3 finishes, and the germline J gene fills in the end. This chain uses TRBV13 with TRBJ2-5; the match to TRBD2 covers 16 bases. With V trimmed by 3 bases and J by 4 bases, 8 bases remained unmatched. The CDR3 has 18 residues. Looked up from germline, CDR1 is PRHDT and CDR2 is FYEKMQ (reference sequence). The CDR3: CASSFGTSGGARGETQYF. The DNA read from the CDR3 is TGTGCCAGCAGCTTTGGGACTAGCGGGGGGGCCCGTGGAGAGACC.

As regards this clone: Coverage ceases 3 residues before the CDR3 finishes, and the germline J gene fills in the end. This rearrangement joins TRBV6-1 to TRBJ2-5; perhaps TRBD1 as D (6 bases). V lost 0 bases to trimming and J lost 1 base, with 12 bases between them. The CDR3 extends over 16 amino acids. CDR1 and CDR2 (germline): MNHNS, SASEGT. CDR3 sequence: CASSEALWTAQETQYF. The part of the CDR3 DNA that was read is TGTGCCAGCAGTGAAGCCCTCTGGACAGCCCAAGAGACC.

This clone has just a few counts. The read halts 3 residues ahead of the CDR3 end, with the missing end drawn from the germline J gene. The chain couples TRBV5-1 to TRBJ1-2, with D possibly TRBD1 on 5 matching bases. V lost 0 bases, J lost 4 bases, and 10 bases lay in between. There are 14 residues in the CDR3. Germline V gives CDR1 SGHRS, CDR2 YFSETQ. This CDR3 is CASSLGQSGYGYTF. Partial CDR3 DNA: TGCGCCAGCAGCTTGGGACAGTCGGGCTATGGC.

Of note for this clone: From the germline J gene comes the end of the CDR3, since the read stops 3 residues before it. This sequence joins TRBV30 and TRBJ2-7; TRBD1 matches at 7 bases. Trimming cost V 1 base and J 3 bases; bases outside gene matches: 0. Germline V CDR1 and CDR2: GTSNPN, SVGIG (reference sequence). The CDR3 length is 12 residues. CDR3 sequence: CAWSGQGYEQYF. The DNA read from the CDR3 is TGTGCCTGGAGTGGACAGGGCTACGAG.

This clone was seen a handful of times. The sequence runs out 3 residues before the end of the CDR3; the remainder is reconstructed from the germline J gene. The chain is built from TRBV19 and TRBJ2-3; 8 bases are shared with TRBD2. With 9 bases clipped from V and 4 bases from J, the junction kept 9 bases outside the gene matches. The CDR3 has 14 amino acids. The germline CDR1 and CDR2 sequences are LNHDA and SQIVND (reference sequence). CDR3 DNA (partial): TGTGCCAGCTCCCCCGGGGGGGCTGCAGATACG. Encoded protein: CASSPGGAADT. The complete CDR3 sequence is CASSPGGAADTQYF.

In this sample, this clone turned up a few times. The sequence runs out 3 residues before the end of the CDR3; the remainder is reconstructed from the germline J gene. This sample includes further DNA sequences coding for the same CDR3. This sequence joins TRBV19 and TRBJ1-5; 7 bases fit TRBD1. V gave up 2 bases and J gave up 7 bases; unmatched junction bases: 17. Germline values: CDR1 LNHDA, CDR2 SQIVND (reference sequence). The CDR3 runs to 18 residues. This CDR3 reads CASSIPMGGTGVGQPQHF. The sequenced part of the CDR3 DNA is TGTGCCAGTAGTATACCTATGGGGGGCACAGGGGTTGGGCAGCCC.